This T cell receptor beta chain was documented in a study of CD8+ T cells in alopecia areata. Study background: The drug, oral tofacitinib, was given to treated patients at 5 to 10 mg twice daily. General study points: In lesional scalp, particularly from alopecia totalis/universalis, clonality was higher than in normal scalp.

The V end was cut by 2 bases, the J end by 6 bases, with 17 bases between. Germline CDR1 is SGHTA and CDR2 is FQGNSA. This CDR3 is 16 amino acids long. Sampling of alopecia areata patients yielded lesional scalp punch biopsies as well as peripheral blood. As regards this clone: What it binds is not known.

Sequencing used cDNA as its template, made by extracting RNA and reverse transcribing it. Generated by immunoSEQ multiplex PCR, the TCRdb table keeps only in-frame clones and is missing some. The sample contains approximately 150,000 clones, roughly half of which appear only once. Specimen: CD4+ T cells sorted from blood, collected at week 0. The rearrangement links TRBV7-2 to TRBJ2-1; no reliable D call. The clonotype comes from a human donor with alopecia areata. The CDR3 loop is CASSLNPNRISNEQFF. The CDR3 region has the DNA TGTGCCAGCAGCTTAAACCCCAACCGGATCTCCAATGAGCAGTTCTTC.